This TCR beta chain stems from a study of shared clonotypes between healthy human individuals. Across the study: Three plates were used per donor for CD4 naive, three for CD4 memory, two for CD8 naive and one for CD8 memory.

V lost 2 bases, J lost 8 bases, and 18 bases lay in between. The CDR3 spans 15 residues. The germline CDR1 and CDR2 sequences are SEHNR and FQNEAQ (reference sequence). Produced via immunoSEQ multiplex PCR; TCRdb's table is partial and in-frame only. Among about 2.3 million clones, about 92% were seen once, and the ten largest hold about 0.41%. This chain links TRBV7-9 with TRBJ1-2, with D possibly being TRBD1 (5 bases). Sequencing was carried out using naive CD4+ T cells from PBMCs. Sample subset: CD45RA+ positively selected. The TCR originated in a man younger than 35 in good health. Some clones in this sample may be carry-over from other donors' samples. Written as DNA, the CDR3 is TGTGCCAGCAGCTTACCGGGGGTTCCCACGGAGGGCTACACCTTC. Translated: CASSLPGVPTEGYTF.